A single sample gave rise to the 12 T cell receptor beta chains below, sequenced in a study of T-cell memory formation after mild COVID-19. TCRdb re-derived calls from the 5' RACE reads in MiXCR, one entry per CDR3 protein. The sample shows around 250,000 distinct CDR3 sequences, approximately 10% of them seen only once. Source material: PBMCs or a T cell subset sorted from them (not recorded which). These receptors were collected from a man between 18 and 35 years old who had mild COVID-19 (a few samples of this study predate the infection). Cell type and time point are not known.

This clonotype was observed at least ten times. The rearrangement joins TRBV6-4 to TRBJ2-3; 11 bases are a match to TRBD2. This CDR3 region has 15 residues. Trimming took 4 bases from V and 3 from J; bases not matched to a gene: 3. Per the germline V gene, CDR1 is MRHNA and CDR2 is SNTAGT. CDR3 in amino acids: CASSVSGGATDTQYF. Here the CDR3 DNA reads TGTGCCAGCAGTGTTAGCGGGGGGGCGACAGATACGCAGTATTTT.

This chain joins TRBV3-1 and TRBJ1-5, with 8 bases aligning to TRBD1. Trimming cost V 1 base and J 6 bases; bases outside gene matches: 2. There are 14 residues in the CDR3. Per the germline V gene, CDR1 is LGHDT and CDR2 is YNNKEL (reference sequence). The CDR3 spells CASSQGTGGQPQHF. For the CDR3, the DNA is TGTGCCAGCAGCCAAGGTACAGGGGGTCAGCCCCAGCATTTT.

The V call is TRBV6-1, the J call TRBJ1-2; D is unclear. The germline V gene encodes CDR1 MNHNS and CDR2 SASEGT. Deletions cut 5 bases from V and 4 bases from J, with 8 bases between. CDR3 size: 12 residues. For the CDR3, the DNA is TGTGCCAGCAGTACTCCGCCCTATGGCTACACCTTC. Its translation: CASSTPPYGYTF.

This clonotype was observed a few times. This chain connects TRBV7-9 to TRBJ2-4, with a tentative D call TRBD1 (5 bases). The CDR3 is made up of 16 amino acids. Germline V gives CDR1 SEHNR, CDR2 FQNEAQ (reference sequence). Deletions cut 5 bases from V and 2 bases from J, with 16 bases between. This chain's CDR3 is CASSHPEGVTKNIQYF. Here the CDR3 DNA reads TGTGCCAGCAGCCATCCCGAAGGGGTTACCAAAAACATTCAGTACTTC.

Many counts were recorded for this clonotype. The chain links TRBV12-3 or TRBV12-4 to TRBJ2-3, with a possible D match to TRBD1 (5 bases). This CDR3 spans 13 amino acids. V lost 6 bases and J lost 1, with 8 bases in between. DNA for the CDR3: TGTGCCAGCAGGGCAGGGCGCACAGATACGCAGTATTTT. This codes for CASRAGRTDTQYF.

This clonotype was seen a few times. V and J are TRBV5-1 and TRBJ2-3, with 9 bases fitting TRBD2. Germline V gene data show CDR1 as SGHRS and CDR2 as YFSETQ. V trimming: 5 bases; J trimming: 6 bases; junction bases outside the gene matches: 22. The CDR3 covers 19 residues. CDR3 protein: CASSPPPIILAGSQDTQYF. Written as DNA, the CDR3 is TGCGCCAGCAGTCCGCCCCCTATCATACTAGCGGGTTCGCAGGATACGCAGTATTTT.

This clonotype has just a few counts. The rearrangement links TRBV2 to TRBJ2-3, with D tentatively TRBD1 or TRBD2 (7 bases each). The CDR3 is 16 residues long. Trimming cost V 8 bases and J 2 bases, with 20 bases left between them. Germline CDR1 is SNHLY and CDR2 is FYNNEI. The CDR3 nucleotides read TGTGCCAGCTCTTTAGGGAGGGGGCTACCCACAGATACGCAGTATTTT. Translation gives CASSLGRGLPTDTQYF.

CDR3 residues: CSARRPGLETQYF. DNA of the CDR3: TGCAGTGCTAGACGGCCAGGTCTGGAGACCCAGTACTTC. This chain links TRBV20-1 with TRBJ2-5; D is unresolved. The germline gives CDR1 DFQATT, CDR2 SNEGSKA (reference sequence). The CDR3 totals 13 residues. V lost 2 bases and J 5 bases, leaving 12 bases between the germline ends.

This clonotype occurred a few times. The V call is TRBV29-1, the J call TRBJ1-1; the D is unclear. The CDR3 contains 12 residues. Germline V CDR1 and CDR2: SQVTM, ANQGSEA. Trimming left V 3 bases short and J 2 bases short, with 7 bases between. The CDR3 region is CSVDPDNTEAFF. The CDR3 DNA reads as TGCAGCGTTGACCCGGACAACACTGAAGCTTTCTTT.

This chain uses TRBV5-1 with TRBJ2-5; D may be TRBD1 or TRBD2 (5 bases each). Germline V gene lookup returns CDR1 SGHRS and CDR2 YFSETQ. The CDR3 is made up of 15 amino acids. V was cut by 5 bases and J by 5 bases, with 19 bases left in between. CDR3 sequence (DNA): TGCGCCAGCAGTAGGGACCTACCGCCTGGGGAGACCCAGTACTTC. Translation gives CASSRDLPPGETQYF.

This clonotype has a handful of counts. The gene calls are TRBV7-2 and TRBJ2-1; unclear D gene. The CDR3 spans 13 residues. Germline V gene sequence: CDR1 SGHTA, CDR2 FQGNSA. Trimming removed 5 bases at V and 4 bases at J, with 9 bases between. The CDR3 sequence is CASSPLGYNEQFF. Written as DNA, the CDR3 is TGTGCCAGCAGCCCACTGGGGTACAATGAGCAGTTCTTC.

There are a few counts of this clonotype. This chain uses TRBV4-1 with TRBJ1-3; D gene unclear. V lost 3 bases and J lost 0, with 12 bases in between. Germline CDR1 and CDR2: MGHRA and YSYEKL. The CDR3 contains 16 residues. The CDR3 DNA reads TGCGCCAGCAGCCACCTCGGACGGTCCTCTGGAAACACCATATATTTT. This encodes CASSHLGRSSGNTIYF.